This passage covers 13 T cell receptor beta chains from one sample sequenced in a study of tumor-infiltrating lymphocytes in primary liver carcinoma. Starting from around 510 ng of total RNA, TCR beta cDNA was produced with a primer in the constant region. Libraries covering TCR beta were generated through three nested multiplex PCR rounds (using a slightly modified ARM-PCR). The study ran its first two PCR rounds for around 9 cycles each, using TRBV1-TRBV30 forward primers and a C-beta reverse primer. Using its own MiXCR run on the multiplex PCR reads, TCRdb lists one record per CDR3 protein. This sample yields tens of thousands of distinct CDR3 sequences, of which about 75% are seen a single time; roughly two fifths belongs to the top ten. Joint extraction of RNA and DNA used roughly 18-34 mg of bulk tissue that was unsorted. Specimen: tumor-adjacent normal liver tissue. Source of these receptors: a woman in her 30s with primary liver carcinoma and hepatitis B virus infection.

The chain has TRBV5-6 and TRBJ2-7, with 13 bases aligning to TRBD2. The CDR3 runs to 17 residues. The germline V gene encodes CDR1 SGHDT and CDR2 YYEEEE. Unmatched junction bases numbered 9, after V lost 4 bases and J lost 2 bases. This chain's CDR3 is CASSPWTSGGFAYEQYF. CDR3 nucleotide sequence: TGTGCCAGCAGCCCATGGACTAGCGGGGGTTTTGCCTACGAGCAGTACTTC. The full variable domain, with the rest looked up from reference TRBV5-6 and TRBJ2-7, is DAGVTQSPTHLIKTRGQQVTLRCSPKSGHDTVSWYQQALGQGPQFIFQYYEEEERQRGNFPDRFSGHQFPNYSSELNVNALLLGDSALYLCASSPWTSGGFAYEQYFGPGTRLTVT.

In the case of this clonotype: Compared with germline, one end of the junction differs, possibly owing to a read error. For the CDR3, the DNA is TGCGCCAGCGCACTTGGCACCGGGGAGCTGTTTTTC. Translation: CASALGTGELFF. V is TRBV4-3 and J is TRBJ2-2; the D gene is possibly TRBD2 (5 bases). The CDR3 runs 12 residues. In germline, CDR1 is LGHNA, CDR2 YSLEER.

About this clonotype: Without the conserved terminal phenylalanine or tryptophan, this CDR3 likely stems from a read error. The DNA is omitted, as the CDR3 cannot be located on it reliably, and the CDR3 follows TCRdb's listing. This sequence joins TRBV4-3 and TRBJ2-1. The CDR3 is 13 amino acids long, termini counted. The V gene's germline CDR1 is LGHNA and CDR2 YSLEER. The CDR3 here is CASSQDAYNEQIS.

In regard to this clonotype: The junction and the germline gene differ at one end; a read error may be behind it. The V call is TRBV4-3, the J call TRBJ2-2; D may be TRBD2 (6 bases). This CDR3 spans 16 amino acids. CDR1 is LGHNA and CDR2 is YSLEER in the germline V gene. The CDR3 coding sequence is TGCGCCAACAGCCAAGATTGGGGGGTGGATACCGGGGAGCTGTTTTTT. It codes for CANSQDWGVDTGELFF.

About this clonotype itself: One junction end disagrees with the germline gene, perhaps due to a read error. J is TRBJ2-3 and V is TRBV6-1; D may be TRBD1 or TRBD2 (5 bases each). Germline lookup yields CDR1 MNHNS and CDR2 SASEGT. This CDR3 is 15 amino acids long. The CDR3 DNA reads TGTGTCAGCAGGAGCCGGGGAGAGGGGCCAGATACGCAGTATTTT. Protein sequence: CVSRSRGEGPDTQYF.

The genes are TRBV6-5 and TRBJ2-7; D unclear. Germline-derived CDR1 and CDR2 are MNHEY and SVGAGI. There are 14 residues in the CDR3. V gave up 7 bases and J gave up 6 bases, with 19 bases separating them. The CDR3: CASIEARETSEQYF. The CDR3 region has the DNA TGTGCCAGCATTGAAGCGCGCGAGACTTCCGAGCAGTACTTC.

As to this clonotype: A much larger clone differs from this one at a single base, so this may be a read error. The chain has TRBV28 and TRBJ2-3; D is uncertain. This CDR3 is 14 amino acids long. V lost 3 bases, J lost 2 bases, and 9 bases lay in between. Germline CDR1 MDHEN, CDR2 SYDVKM. The CDR3 coding sequence is TGTGCCAGCAGTTTTTCAATAGCCACAGATACGCAGTATTTT. This sequence encodes CASSFSIATDTQYF. The whole variable domain, filled in from reference TRBV28 and TRBJ2-3, reads DVKVTQSSRYLVKRTGEKVFLECVQDMDHENMFWYRQDPGLGLRLIYFSYDVKMKEKGDIPEGYSVSREKKERFSLILESASTNQTSMYLCASSFSIATDTQYFGPGTRLTVL.

The table lists this clonotype with a count of one. A junction end diverges from the germline sequence, so it may reflect a read error. The V call is TRBV11-2, the J call TRBJ2-1, with D hard to call. This CDR3 is built from 11 residues. Germline CDR1 and CDR2: SGHAT and FQNNGV. CDR3 bases: TGTGCTAACAGCGTCCCCCTCGAGCAATTCTTC. This codes for CANSVPLEQFF.

Remarks on this clonotype: The germline gene is not matched at one end of the junction; a read error may be the cause. The J gene is TRBJ2-3, the V gene TRBV12-3 or TRBV12-4; D is uncertain. The CDR3 spans 15 residues. CDR3 in DNA: TGTGCCAGCAGTTTTCGTAACAGTTTAGAGGATACGCAATATTTT. This sequence encodes CASSFRNSLEDTQYF.

For this clonotype: One junction end does not reproduce the germline sequence, and a read error may be involved. The V gene is TRBV7-9, the J gene TRBJ2-3; TRBD2 aligns across 15 bases. The CDR3 runs 17 residues. Germline CDR1 is SEHNR and CDR2 is FQNEAQ (reference sequence). The CDR3 DNA is TGTGCCAGTAGCCCGGGACTAGCGGGAGGCCTCACAGATACGCGGTATTTT. Translated, it gives CASSPGLAGGLTDTRYF.

Notes on this clonotype: Germline and junction disagree at one end, which may indicate a read error. The rearrangement joins TRBV7-9 to TRBJ2-5; 9 bases align to TRBD2. The CDR3 is made up of 17 amino acids. CDR1 and CDR2 from the germline V gene are SEHNR and FQNEAQ (reference sequence). Here the CDR3 reads CASSSSTSGSRRETQYF. The CDR3 bases are TGTGCCAGCAGCTCATCGACTAGCGGTTCTAGAAGGGAGACTCAGTACTTC.

By its share, this clonotype is medium-sized. The chain carries TRBV11-2 and TRBJ2-7; TRBD2 matches 9 bases. Germline trimming cut 1 base from V and 2 bases from J; bases unmatched to any gene: 3. Germline CDR1 SGHAT, CDR2 FQNNGV. This CDR3 has 15 amino acids. CDR3 amino acids: CASSLVAGGPYEQYF. The DNA of the CDR3 is TGTGCCAGCAGCTTAGTGGCGGGAGGGCCCTACGAGCAGTACTTC.

The chain couples TRBV7-6 to TRBJ2-5; no clear D. Germline V gene sequence: CDR1 SGHVS, CDR2 FNYEAQ. The CDR3 contains 13 residues. The V gene lost 4 bases and the J gene lost 2 bases, with 8 bases spanning the gap. CDR3 sequence reads: CASSSEAQETQYF. In nucleotides, the CDR3 is TGTGCCAGCAGCTCCGAGGCTCAAGAGACCCAGTACTTC.